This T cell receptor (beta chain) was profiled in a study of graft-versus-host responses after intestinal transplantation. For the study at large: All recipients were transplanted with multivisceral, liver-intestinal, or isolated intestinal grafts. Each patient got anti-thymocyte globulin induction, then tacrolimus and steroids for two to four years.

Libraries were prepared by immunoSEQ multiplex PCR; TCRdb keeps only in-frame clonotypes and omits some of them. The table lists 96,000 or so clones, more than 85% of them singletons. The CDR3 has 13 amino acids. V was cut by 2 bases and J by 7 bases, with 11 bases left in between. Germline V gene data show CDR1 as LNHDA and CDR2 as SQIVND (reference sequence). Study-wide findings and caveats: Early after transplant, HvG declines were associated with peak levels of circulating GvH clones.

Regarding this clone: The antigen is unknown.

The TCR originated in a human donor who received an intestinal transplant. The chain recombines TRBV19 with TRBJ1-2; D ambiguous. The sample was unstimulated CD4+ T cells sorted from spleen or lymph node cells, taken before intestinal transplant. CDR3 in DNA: TGTGCCAGTAGTATACCGTTAGAACGTGGCTACACCTTC. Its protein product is CASSIPLERGYTF.